This entry concerns a single TCR beta chain. Germline and junction disagree at one end, which may indicate a read error. The entry originates in a study of blood T cell repertoires in COVID-19. About the research overall: In each case, the material was cDNA or gDNA derived from T cells, B-cell-depleted T cells, or PBMCs.

Per the germline V gene, CDR1 is SGDLS and CDR2 is YYNGEE. This CDR3 spans 14 amino acids. Generated by immunoSEQ multiplex PCR, the TCRdb table keeps only in-frame clones and is missing some. The data hold 100,000 to 150,000 clones, with roughly 80% observed a single time. The sample taken for sequencing was peripheral blood. The chain recombines TRBV9 with TRBJ2-3; 8 bases fit TRBD2. This sequence was found in a young woman who had recovered from COVID-19. The CDR3 region has the DNA TGTGCCAGCAGCCTCACCTTGCGGGAGGATACACAGTATTTT. Protein product: CASSLTLREDTQYF.